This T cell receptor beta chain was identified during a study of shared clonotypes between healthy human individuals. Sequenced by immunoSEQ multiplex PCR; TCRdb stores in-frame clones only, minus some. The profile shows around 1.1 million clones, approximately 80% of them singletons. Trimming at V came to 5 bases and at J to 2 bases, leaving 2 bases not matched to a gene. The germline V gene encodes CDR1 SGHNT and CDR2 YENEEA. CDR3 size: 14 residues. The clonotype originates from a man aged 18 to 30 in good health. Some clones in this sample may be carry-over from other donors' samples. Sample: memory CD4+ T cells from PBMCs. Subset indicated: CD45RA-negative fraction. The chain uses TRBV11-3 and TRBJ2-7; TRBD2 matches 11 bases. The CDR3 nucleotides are TGTGCCAGCAGCCTTAGCGGGAGGGCCTACGAGCAGTACTTC. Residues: CASSLSGRAYEQYF. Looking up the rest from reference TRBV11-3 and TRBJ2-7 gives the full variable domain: EAGVVQSPRYKIIEKKQPVAFWCNPISGHNTLYWYLQNLGQGPELLIRYENEEAVDDSQLPKDRFSAERLKGVDSTLKIQPAELGDSAVYLCASSLSGRAYEQYFGPGTRLTVT.